This T cell receptor beta chain was captured by sequencing in a study of shared clonotypes between healthy human individuals. Samples left unsorted employed roughly 90 million PBMCs for genomic DNA. Clones were read by immunoSEQ multiplex PCR, and TCRdb kept only the in-frame ones, dropping some. The sample yields about 490,000 clones, 60% to 80% seen once. Per germline, CDR1 MDHEN and CDR2 SYDVKM. With 8 bases clipped from V and 3 bases from J, the junction kept 11 bases outside the gene matches. The CDR3 extends over 15 amino acids. The V and J genes are TRBV28 and TRBJ2-7, with 9 bases matching TRBD1. Sequences were obtained from PBMCs. The TCR sequence derives from a woman aged 40 to 50 in good health. Some clones in this sample may be carry-over from other donors' samples. The CDR3 DNA reads TGTGCCAGCGGTACCGGGACAGGGTACGGCTACGAGCAGTACTTC. This translates into CASGTGTGYGYEQYF.